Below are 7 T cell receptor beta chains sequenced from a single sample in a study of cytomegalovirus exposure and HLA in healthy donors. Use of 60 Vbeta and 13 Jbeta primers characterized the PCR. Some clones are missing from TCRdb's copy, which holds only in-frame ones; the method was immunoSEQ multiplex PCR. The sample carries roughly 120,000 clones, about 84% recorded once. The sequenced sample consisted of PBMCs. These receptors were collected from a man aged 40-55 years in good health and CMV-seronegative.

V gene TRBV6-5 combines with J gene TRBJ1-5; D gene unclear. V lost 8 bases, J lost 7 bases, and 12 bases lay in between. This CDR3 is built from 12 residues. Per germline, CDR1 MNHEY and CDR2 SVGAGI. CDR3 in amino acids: CASGKTRQPQHF. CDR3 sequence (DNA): TGTGCCAGCGGTAAGACGAGGCAGCCCCAGCATTTT.

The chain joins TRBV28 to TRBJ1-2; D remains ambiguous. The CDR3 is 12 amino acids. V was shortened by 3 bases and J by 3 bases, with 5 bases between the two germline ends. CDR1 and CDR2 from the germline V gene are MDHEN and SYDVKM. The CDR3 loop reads CASSFGHYGYTF. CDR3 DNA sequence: TGTGCCAGCAGTTTTGGGCACTATGGCTACACCTTC.

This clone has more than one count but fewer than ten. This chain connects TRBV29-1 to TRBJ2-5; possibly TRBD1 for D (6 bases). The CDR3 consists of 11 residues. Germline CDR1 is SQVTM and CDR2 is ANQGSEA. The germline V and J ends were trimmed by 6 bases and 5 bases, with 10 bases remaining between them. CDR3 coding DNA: TGCAGCGTCAGGGGCGGGGAGACCCAGTACTTC. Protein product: CSVRGGETQYF. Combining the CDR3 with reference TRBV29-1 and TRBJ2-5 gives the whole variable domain SAVISQKPSRDICQRGTSLTIQCQVDSQVTMMFWYRQQPGQSLTLIATANQGSEATYESGFVIDKFPISRPNLTFSTLTVSNMSPEDSSIYLCSVRGGETQYFGPGTRLLVL.

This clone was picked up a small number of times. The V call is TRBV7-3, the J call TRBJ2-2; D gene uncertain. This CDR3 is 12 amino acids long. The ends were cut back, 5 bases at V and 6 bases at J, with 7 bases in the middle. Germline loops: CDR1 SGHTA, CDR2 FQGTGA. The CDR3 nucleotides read TGTGCCAGCAGCCCGGGTCCCGGGGAGCTGTTTTTT. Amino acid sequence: CASSPGPGELFF. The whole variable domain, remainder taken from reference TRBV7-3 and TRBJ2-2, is GAGVSQTPSNKVTEKGKYVELRCDPISGHTALYWYRQSLGQGPEFLIYFQGTGAADDSGLPNDRFFAVRPEGSVSTLKIQRTERGDSAVYLCASSPGPGELFFGEGSRLTVL.

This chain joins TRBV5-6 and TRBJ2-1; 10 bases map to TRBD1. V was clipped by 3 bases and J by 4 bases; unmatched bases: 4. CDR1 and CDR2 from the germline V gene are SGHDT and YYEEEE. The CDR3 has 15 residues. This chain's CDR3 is CASSSGQGVYNEQFF. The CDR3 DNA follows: TGTGCCAGCAGCTCCGGACAGGGGGTATACAATGAGCAGTTCTTC.

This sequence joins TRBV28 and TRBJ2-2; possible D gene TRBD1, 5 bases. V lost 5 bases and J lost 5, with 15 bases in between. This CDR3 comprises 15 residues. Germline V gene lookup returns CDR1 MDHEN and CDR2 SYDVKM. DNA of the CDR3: TGTGCCAGCAGTCCCCTGGCAGGGCGAACCGGGGAGCTGTTTTTT. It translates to CASSPLAGRTGELFF.

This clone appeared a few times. CDR3 protein: CASSVGQGNEKLFF. CDR3 nucleotides: TGTGCCAGTAGTGTGGGACAGGGTAATGAAAAACTGTTTTTT. V usage is TRBV19 and J usage is TRBJ1-4, with 9 bases identical to TRBD1. The V and J ends lost 5 bases and 4 bases, in that order; junction bases with no gene match: 2. This CDR3 spans 14 amino acids. Germline V gives CDR1 LNHDA, CDR2 SQIVND (reference sequence).